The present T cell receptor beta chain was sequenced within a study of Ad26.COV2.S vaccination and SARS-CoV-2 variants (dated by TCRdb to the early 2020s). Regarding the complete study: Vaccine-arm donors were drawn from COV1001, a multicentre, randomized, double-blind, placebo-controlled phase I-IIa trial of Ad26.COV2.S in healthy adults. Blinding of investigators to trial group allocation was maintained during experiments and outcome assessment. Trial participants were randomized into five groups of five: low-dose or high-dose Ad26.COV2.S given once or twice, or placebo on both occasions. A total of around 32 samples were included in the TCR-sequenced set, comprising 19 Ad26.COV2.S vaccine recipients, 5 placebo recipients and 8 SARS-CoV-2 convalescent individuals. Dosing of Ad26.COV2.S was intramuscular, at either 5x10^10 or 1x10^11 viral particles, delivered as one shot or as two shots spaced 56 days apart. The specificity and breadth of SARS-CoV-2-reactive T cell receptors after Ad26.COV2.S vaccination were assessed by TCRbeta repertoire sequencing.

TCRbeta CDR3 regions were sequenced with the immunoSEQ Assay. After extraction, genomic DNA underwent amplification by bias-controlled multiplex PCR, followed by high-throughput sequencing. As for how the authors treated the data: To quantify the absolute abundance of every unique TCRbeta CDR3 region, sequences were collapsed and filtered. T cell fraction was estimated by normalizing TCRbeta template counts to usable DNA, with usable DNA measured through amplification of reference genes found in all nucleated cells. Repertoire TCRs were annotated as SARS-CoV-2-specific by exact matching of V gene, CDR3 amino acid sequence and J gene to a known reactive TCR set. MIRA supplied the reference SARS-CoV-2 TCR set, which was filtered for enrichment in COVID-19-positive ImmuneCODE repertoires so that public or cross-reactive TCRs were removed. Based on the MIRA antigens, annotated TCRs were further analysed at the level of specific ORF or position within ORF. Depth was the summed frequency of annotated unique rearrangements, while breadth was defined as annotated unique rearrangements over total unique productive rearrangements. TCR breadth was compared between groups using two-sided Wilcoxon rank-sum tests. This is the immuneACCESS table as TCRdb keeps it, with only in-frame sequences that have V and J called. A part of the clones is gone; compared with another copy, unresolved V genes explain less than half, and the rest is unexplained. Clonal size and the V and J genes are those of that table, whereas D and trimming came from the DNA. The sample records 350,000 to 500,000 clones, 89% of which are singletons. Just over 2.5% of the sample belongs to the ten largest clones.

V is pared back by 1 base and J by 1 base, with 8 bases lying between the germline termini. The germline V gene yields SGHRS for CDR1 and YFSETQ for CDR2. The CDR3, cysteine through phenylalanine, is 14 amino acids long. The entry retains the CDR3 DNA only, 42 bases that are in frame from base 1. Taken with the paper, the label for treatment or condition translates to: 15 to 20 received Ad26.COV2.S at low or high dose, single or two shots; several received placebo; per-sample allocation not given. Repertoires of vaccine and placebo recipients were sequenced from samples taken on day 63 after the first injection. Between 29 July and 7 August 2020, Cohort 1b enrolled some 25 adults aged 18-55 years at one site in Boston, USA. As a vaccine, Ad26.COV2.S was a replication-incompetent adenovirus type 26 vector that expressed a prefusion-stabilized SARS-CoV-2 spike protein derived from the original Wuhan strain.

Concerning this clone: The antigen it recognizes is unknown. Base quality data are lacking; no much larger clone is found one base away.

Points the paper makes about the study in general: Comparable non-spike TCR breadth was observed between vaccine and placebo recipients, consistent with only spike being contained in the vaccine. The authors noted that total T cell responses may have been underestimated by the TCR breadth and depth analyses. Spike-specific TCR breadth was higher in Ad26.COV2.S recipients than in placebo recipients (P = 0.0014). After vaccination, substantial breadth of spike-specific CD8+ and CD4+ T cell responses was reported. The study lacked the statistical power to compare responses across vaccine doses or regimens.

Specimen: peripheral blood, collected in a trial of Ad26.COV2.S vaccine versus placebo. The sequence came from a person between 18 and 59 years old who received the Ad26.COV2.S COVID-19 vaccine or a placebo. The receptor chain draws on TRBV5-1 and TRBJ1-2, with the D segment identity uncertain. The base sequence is TGCGCCAGCAGCTTGCGCGGGGATAACTATGGCTACACCTTC. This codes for CASSLRGDNYGYTF.